The clone carrying this TCR beta chain has a count of ten or more. No patient received treatment before thyroid surgery. This sample was taken from a study of metastatic and nonmetastatic thyroid tumors. Study in general: Blood and tumor or nodule tissue repertoires from malignant and benign thyroid patients were compared.

The CDR3 has 13 amino acids. Germline CDR1 is SEHNR and CDR2 is FQNEAQ (reference sequence). Trimming shortened V by 5 bases and J by 8 bases, and 13 bases separated the two germline ends. MiXCR re-clonotyped the PCR reads for TCRdb. Found here are over 35,000 clones, roughly 17% of them singletons; the top ten hold 9.9%. The clonotype was recovered from a female donor with papillary thyroid cancer or a benign thyroid nodule (not recorded which). Some clones in this sample may be carry-over from other donors' samples. This rearrangement joins TRBV7-9 to TRBJ2-1; D possibly uses TRBD1 or TRBD2 (7 bases each). Source material: tumor tissue. For the CDR3, the DNA is TGTGCCAGCAGCCAGGGAGGGGGCGATGAGCAGTTCTTC. Its protein is CASSQGGGDEQFF.